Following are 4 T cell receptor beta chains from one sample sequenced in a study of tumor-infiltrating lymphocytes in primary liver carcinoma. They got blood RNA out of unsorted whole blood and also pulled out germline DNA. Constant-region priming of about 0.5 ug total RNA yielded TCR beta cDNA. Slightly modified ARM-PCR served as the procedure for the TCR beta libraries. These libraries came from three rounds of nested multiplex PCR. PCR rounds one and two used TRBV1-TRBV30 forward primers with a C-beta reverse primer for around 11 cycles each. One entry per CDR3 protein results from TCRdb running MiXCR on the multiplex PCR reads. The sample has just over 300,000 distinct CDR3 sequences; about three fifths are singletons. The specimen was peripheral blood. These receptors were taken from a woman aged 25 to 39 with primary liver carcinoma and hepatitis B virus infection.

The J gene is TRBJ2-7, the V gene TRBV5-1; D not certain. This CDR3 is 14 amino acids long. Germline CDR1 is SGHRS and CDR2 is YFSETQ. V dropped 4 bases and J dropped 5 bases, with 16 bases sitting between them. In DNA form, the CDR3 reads TGCGCCAGCAGCCTGACTCTAGGGTACGACGAGCAGTACTTC. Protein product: CASSLTLGYDEQYF.

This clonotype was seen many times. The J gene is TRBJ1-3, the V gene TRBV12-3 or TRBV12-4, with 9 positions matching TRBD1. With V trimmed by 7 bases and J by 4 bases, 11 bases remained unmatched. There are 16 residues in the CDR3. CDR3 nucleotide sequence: TGTGCCAGCAACGACGTACAGGGGGCTAGAGGAAACACCATATATTTT. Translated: CASNDVQGARGNTIYF.

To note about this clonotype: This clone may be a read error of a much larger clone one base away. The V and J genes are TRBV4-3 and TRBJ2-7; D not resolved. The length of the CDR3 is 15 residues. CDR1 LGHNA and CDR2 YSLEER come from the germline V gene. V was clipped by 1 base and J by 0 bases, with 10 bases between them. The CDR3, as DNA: TGCGCCAGCAGCCAAGCCCGGCAGGCCTCCTACGAGCAGTACTTC. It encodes CASSQARQASYEQYF.

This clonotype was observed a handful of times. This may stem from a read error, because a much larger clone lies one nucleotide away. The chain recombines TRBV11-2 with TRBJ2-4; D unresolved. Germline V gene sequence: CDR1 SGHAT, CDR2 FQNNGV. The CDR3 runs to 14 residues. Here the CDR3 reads CASSIDPVSGIQYF. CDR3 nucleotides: TGTGCCAGCAGCATAGATCCAGTTTCGGGCATTCAGTACTTC.